This entry lists 4 T cell receptor beta chains sequenced from one sample in a study of human T cells and chemical hapten exposure (dated by TCRdb to about 2021). Total RNA was extracted from unfractionated whole blood collected in Tempus Blood RNA tubes. Library construction relied on 5' RACE. Instrument on record: Illumina MiSeq. In TCRdb, the public reads were trimmed at Q25 with fastp and aligned with MiXCR, with productive beta chains retained. CDR3 protein duplicates are merged, each entry listing the most common genes and DNA. The sample profile shows about 140,000 distinct CDR3 sequences; 3.5% to 5% of them were found once. The top ten hold approximately 1.4% of the sample. These TCRs come from a female donor in good health.

This sequence joins TRBV20-1 and TRBJ2-1; D is possibly TRBD2 (6 bases). Germline V gene data show CDR1 as DFQATT and CDR2 as SNEGSKA (reference sequence). Between the trimmed V and J ends, which lost 2 bases and 11 bases, there was a span of 10 bases. This CDR3 is built from 11 residues. The CDR3 protein is CSARWGGQQFF. The DNA of the CDR3 is TGCAGTGCTAGATGGGGAGGTCAGCAGTTCTTC.

This clonotype has ten or more counts. The chain is built from TRBV5-1 and TRBJ2-1, with D perhaps matching TRBD1 or TRBD2 (5 bases each). The CDR3 is 15 residues long. The germline V and J ends were trimmed by 7 bases and 7 bases, with 21 bases remaining between them. The germline V gene has CDR1 SGHRS and CDR2 YFSETQ. This CDR3 reads CASGVSGPTTNEQFF. In DNA, the CDR3 is TGCGCCAGCGGAGTATCGGGGCCAACTACAAATGAGCAGTTCTTC.

This clonotype appeared many times. This chain joins TRBV20-1 and TRBJ2-7; D might be TRBD1 (5 bases). From germline, CDR1 is DFQATT and CDR2 SNEGSKA (reference sequence). Trimming took off 6 bases at V and 5 bases at J, with 14 bases between the two ends. The CDR3 totals 12 residues. The CDR3 nucleotides are TGCAGTGCGCTAACAGGTGTAGACGAGCAGTACTTC. Translated, it gives CSALTGVDEQYF.

This clonotype was counted ten times or more. V and J are TRBV5-1 and TRBJ1-1; 11 nucleotides align to TRBD1. Germline CDR1 and CDR2: SGHRS and YFSETQ. J gave up 0 bases and V 7 bases, and 8 bases lay outside the gene matches. The CDR3 has 16 amino acids. In nucleotides, the CDR3 is TGCGCCAGCCGAGGCGGGACAGGGGGGATGAACACTGAAGCTTTCTTT. Its translation: CASRGGTGGMNTEAFF.